This section outlines one TCR beta chain sequence together with its context. These data belong to a study of blood T cell repertoires in COVID-19. Study summary: Acute-phase and convalescent COVID-19 samples originated in the United States, Italy and Spain.

The CDR3 extends over 14 amino acids. Per the germline V gene, CDR1 is MNHEY and CDR2 is SVGEGT. With 5 bases removed from V and 3 bases from J, the gap between germline ends came to 14 bases. Some clones are missing from TCRdb's copy, which holds only in-frame ones; the method was immunoSEQ multiplex PCR. The sample holds tens of thousands of clones, over 65% seen once. The sample comprised peripheral blood. The rearrangement joins TRBV6-2 or TRBV6-3 to TRBJ2-7; no firm D call. This receptor was identified in a human donor in a cohort sampled during active COVID-19. The CDR3 bases are TGTGCCAGCAGTCCCCAGCGATCGGGCTACGAGCAGTACTTC. Amino acids: CASSPQRSGYEQYF.